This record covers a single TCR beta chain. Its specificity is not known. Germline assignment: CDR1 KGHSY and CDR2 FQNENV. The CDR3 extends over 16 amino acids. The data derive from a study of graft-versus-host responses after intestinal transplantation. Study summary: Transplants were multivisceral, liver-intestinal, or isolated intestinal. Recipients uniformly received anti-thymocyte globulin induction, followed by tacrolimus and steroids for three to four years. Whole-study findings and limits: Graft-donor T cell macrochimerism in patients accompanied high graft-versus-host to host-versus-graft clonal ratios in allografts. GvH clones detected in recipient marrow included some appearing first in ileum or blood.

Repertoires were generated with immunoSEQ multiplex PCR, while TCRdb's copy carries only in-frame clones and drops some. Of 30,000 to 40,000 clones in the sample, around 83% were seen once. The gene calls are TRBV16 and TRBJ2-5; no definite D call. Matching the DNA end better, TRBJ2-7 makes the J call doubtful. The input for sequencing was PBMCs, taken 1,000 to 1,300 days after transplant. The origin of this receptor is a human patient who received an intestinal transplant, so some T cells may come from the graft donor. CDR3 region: CASSQRLWADAYEQYF. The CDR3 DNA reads TGTGCCAGCAGCCAACGCCTTTGGGCAGATGCCTACGAGCAGTACTTC.